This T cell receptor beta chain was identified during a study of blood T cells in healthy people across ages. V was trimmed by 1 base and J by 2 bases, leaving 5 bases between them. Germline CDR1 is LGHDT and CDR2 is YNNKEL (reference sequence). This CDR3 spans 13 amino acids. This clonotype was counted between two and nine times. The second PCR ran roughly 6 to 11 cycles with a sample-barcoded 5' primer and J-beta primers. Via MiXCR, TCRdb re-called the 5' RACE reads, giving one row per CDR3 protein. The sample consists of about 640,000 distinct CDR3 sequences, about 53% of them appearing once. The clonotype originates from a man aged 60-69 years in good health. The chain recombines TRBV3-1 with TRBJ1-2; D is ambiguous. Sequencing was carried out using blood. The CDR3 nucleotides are TGTGCCAGCAGCCAAGGGATGAACTATGGCTACACCTTC. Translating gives CASSQGMNYGYTF.